Listed here are 28 T cell receptor beta chains from one sample, sequenced in a study of cytomegalovirus exposure and HLA in healthy donors. The PCR had 60 Vbeta and 13 Jbeta primers. Generated by immunoSEQ multiplex PCR, the TCRdb table keeps only in-frame clones and is missing some. Seen here are around 120,000 clones, 75% to 90% observed once, and the top ten hold around 3%. Sample: PBMCs. The receptors come from a male donor in good health and CMV-seronegative.

The V gene is TRBV6-1, the J gene TRBJ1-5; possibly TRBD1 for D (5 bases). Germline CDR1 MNHNS, CDR2 SASEGT. This CDR3 is built from 13 residues. V shed 10 bases and J shed 3 bases, with 13 bases lying between them. CDR3 nucleotides: TGTGCCATACAGGAGACGGTCAATCAGCCCCAGCATTTT. It is translated as CAIQETVNQPQHF.

The gene calls are TRBV6-6 and TRBJ1-6, with 9 bases matching TRBD1. This CDR3 comprises 16 residues. Germline CDR1 reads MNHNY; CDR2 reads SVGAGI (reference sequence). V lost 5 bases, J lost 4 bases, and 6 bases stayed unmatched. The CDR3 loop is CASSNRDRDYNSPLHF. The DNA for the CDR3 is TGTGCCAGCAGTAACCGGGACAGGGATTATAATTCACCCCTCCACTTT.

The V call is TRBV14, the J call TRBJ1-1, with D perhaps matching TRBD1 (5 bases). This CDR3 has 13 amino acids. V was shortened by 4 bases and J by 1 base, with 7 bases between the two germline ends. Per the germline V gene, CDR1 is SGHDN and CDR2 is FVKESK. CDR3 bases: TGTGCCAGCAGCCGACAGAGGAACACTGAAGCTTTCTTT. It specifies CASSRQRNTEAFF.

As for this clone: The junction departs from the called germline gene at one end, perhaps through a read error. This sequence joins TRBV7-9 and TRBJ2-1; D perhaps matches TRBD1 (5 bases). The CDR3 length is 17 residues. The germline gives CDR1 SEHNR, CDR2 FQNEAQ (reference sequence). CDR3 DNA sequence: TGTTCCAGCAGCTTAGAGTTGGGGCCACGGTCCTACAATGAGCAGTTCTTC. Translation: CSSSLELGPRSYNEQFF.

The sample holds one count of this clone. The V gene is TRBV19, the J gene TRBJ2-5, with unresolved D. The end of the DNA is better explained by TRBJ2-7, so the J call may be wrong. Germline V gene data show CDR1 as LNHDA and CDR2 as SQIVND (reference sequence). The CDR3 runs 13 residues. This CDR3 reads CASSSVPSYEQYF. In DNA, the CDR3 is TGTGCCAGTAGCTCGGTGCCTTCCTACGAGCAGTACTTC.

The chain couples TRBV18 to TRBJ2-1; D ambiguous. V gave up 3 bases and J gave up 2 bases, with 5 bases separating them. From germline, CDR1 is KGHSH and CDR2 LQKENI. The CDR3 is made up of 13 amino acids. The CDR3 here is CASSPQTYNEQFF. CDR3 bases: TGTGCCAGCTCACCCCAAACCTACAATGAGCAGTTCTTC.

This sequence joins TRBV15 and TRBJ2-4; TRBD2 agrees at 7 bases. Trimming cost V 3 bases and J 10 bases; bases outside gene matches: 12. Germline values: CDR1 LNHNV, CDR2 YYDKDF (reference sequence). The CDR3 runs to 15 residues. The CDR3, as DNA: TGTGCCACCAGCAGCCCAACCTTGGGGGGGTATATTCAGTACTTC. Amino acids: CATSSPTLGGYIQYF.

The chain has TRBV14 and TRBJ2-5; TRBD2 might be the D (6 bases). CDR3 size: 17 residues. The V gene lost 0 bases and the J gene lost 5 bases, with 19 bases spanning the gap. The germline V gene encodes CDR1 SGHDN and CDR2 FVKESK. CDR3 nucleotide sequence: TGTGCCAGCAGCCAAGATTTTGGGGTAGCGGTTGTGGAGACCCAGTACTTC. Encoded protein: CASSQDFGVAVVETQYF.

The count of this clone is one. The chain has TRBV20-1 and TRBJ2-5; D not certain. V lost 8 bases to trimming and J lost 0 bases, with 7 bases between them. The germline V gene encodes CDR1 DFQATT and CDR2 SNEGSKA (reference sequence). The CDR3 contains 11 residues. CDR3 region: CSSSDQETQYF. In nucleotides, the CDR3 is TGCAGTTCCTCAGACCAAGAGACCCAGTACTTC.

In its sample, this clone was seen once. The gene calls are TRBV7-9 and TRBJ1-1; D not certain. In germline, CDR1 is SEHNR, CDR2 FQNEAQ (reference sequence). The CDR3 totals 14 residues. Trimming left V 3 bases short and J 1 base short, with 9 bases between. Here the CDR3 DNA reads TGTGCCAGCAGCTTCCCTAGAGAGAACACTGAAGCTTTCTTT. Protein sequence: CASSFPRENTEAFF.

CDR3 in amino acids: CASSLGLAGISSPKYF. The CDR3 DNA reads as TGTGCCAGCAGCTTGGGACTAGCGGGGATTTCTTCGCCCAAGTACTTC. The chain links TRBV5-6 to TRBJ2-7, with 11 bases fitting TRBD2. The CDR3 consists of 16 residues. The germline gives CDR1 SGHDT, CDR2 YYEEEE. After removal of 0 bases from V and 11 bases from J, the junction contained 13 bases not matched to a gene.

The gene calls are TRBV7-9 and TRBJ2-7; D is possibly TRBD2 (5 bases). Germline-derived CDR1 and CDR2 are SEHNR and FQNEAQ (reference sequence). The CDR3 contains 18 residues. Trimming removed 0 bases from V and 3 bases from J, with 21 bases in between. This CDR3 reads CASSLANSGESPYYEQYF. The DNA for the CDR3 is TGTGCCAGCAGCTTAGCGAACAGCGGAGAATCGCCATACTACGAGCAGTACTTC. Using reference TRBV7-9 and TRBJ2-7 for the parts outside the CDR3, the full variable domain is DTGVSQNPRHKITKRGQNVTFRCDPISEHNRLYWYRQTLGQGPEFLTYFQNEAQLEKSRLLSDRFSAERPKGSFSTLEIQRTEQGDSAMYLCASSLANSGESPYYEQYFGPGTRLTVT.

This clone showed up just a few times. The chain joins TRBV27 to TRBJ2-7, with D tentatively TRBD1 (5 bases). The V gene's germline CDR1 is MNHEY and CDR2 SMNVEV (reference sequence). The CDR3 has 13 amino acids. V gave up 5 bases and J gave up 6 bases, with 14 bases separating them. CDR3 loop: CASSPGSLPEQYF. The CDR3 DNA reads TGTGCCAGCAGTCCAGGGTCCCTTCCCGAGCAGTACTTC.

The J gene is TRBJ1-5, the V gene TRBV21-1; the table's TRBD1 call for D was not verified on the DNA. TRBV21-1 is termed a pseudogene. CDR3 length: 18 amino acids. DNA for the CDR3: TGTGCCAGCAGCACCTACCGGGACAGAAAAGATAGCAATCAGCCCCAGCATTTT. It translates to CASSTYRDRKDSNQPQHF.

The table lists this clone with a count of one. The chain recombines TRBV10-1 with TRBJ1-6; D ambiguous. Germline V gene sequence: CDR1 WNHNN, CDR2 SYGVQD (reference sequence). V shed 11 bases and J shed 4 bases, with 15 bases lying between them. CDR3 length: 14 amino acids. This CDR3 is CAFGAPGYNSPLHF. Here the CDR3 DNA reads TGCGCCTTTGGAGCGCCGGGATATAATTCACCCCTCCACTTT.

The chain employs TRBV6-1 and TRBJ2-7; 8 positions agree with TRBD1. This CDR3 has 16 residues. Germline values: CDR1 MNHNS, CDR2 SASEGT. J gave up 0 bases and V 1 base, and 5 bases lay outside the gene matches. CDR3 loop: CASSEDEGQGSYEQYF. CDR3 nucleotides: TGTGCCAGCAGTGAAGATGAAGGACAGGGCTCCTACGAGCAGTACTTC.

The chain joins TRBV27 to TRBJ2-7; D gene uncertain. The germline V and J ends were trimmed by 5 bases and 1 base, with 9 bases remaining between them. Germline values: CDR1 MNHEY, CDR2 SMNVEV (reference sequence). The CDR3 spans 13 residues. The DNA of the CDR3 is TGTGCCAGCAGTCCTCTACCTTCCTACGAGCAGTACTTC. This sequence encodes CASSPLPSYEQYF.

The chain joins TRBV5-1 to TRBJ2-5, with 9 bases matching TRBD1. V lost 0 bases, J lost 4 bases, and 1 base stayed unmatched. The CDR3 covers 14 residues. In germline, CDR1 is SGHRS, CDR2 YFSETQ. CDR3 sequence: CASSLVGQGETQYF. The CDR3 coding sequence is TGCGCCAGCAGCTTGGTGGGACAGGGAGAGACCCAGTACTTC.

The rearrangement uses TRBV18 and TRBJ1-5, with 9 bases lining up with TRBD1. Per the germline V gene, CDR1 is KGHSH and CDR2 is LQKENI. J was trimmed by 5 bases and V by 4 bases; bases with no gene match: 3. The CDR3 consists of 14 residues. CDR3 amino acids: CASSLGQGYQPQHF. DNA for the CDR3: TGTGCCAGCTCACTAGGACAGGGGTATCAGCCCCAGCATTTT. Full variable domain (remainder filled in from reference TRBV18 and TRBJ1-5): NAGVMQNPRHLVRRRGQEARLRCSPMKGHSHVYWYRQLPEEGLKFMVYLQKENIIDESGMPKERFSAEFPKEGPSILRIQQVVRGDSAAYFCASSLGQGYQPQHFGDGTRLSIL.

V and J are TRBV7-2 and TRBJ2-7, with 7 bases matching TRBD2. The germline gives CDR1 SGHTA, CDR2 FQGNSA. V shed 1 base, J shed 3 bases, and the junction held 9 bases outside the gene matches. CDR3 length: 16 amino acids. The CDR3 DNA reads as TGTGCCAGCAGCTTAGATGGCGCGGGGGTTGGCTACGAGCAGTACTTC. Amino acids: CASSLDGAGVGYEQYF. Supplemented by reference TRBV7-2 and TRBJ2-7, the full variable domain reads GAGVSQSPSNKVTEKGKDVELRCDPISGHTALYWYRQSLGQGLEFLIYFQGNSAPDKSGLPSDRFSAERTGGSVSTLTIQRTQQEDSAVYLCASSLDGAGVGYEQYFGPGTRLTVT.

The rearrangement links TRBV7-3 to TRBJ2-3, with 7 bases fitting TRBD2. The junction had 6 bases not matched to a gene; V was cut back by 4 bases and J by 5 bases. The CDR3 extends over 14 amino acids. Germline lookup yields CDR1 SGHTA and CDR2 FQGTGA. DNA for the CDR3: TGTGCCAGCAGCTCTTGGACGGGGGGAGATACGCAGTATTTT. This codes for CASSSWTGGDTQYF.

In its sample, this clone was seen a few times. This rearrangement joins TRBV2 to TRBJ2-3; the match to TRBD1 covers 9 bases. Germline CDR1 reads SNHLY; CDR2 reads FYNNEI. The CDR3 covers 14 residues. Trimming at V came to 4 bases and at J to 4 bases, leaving 3 bases not matched to a gene. CDR3 nucleotide sequence: TGTGCCAGCAGTGCGGGACAGGGCTCAGATACGCAGTATTTT. Translated, it gives CASSAGQGSDTQYF. Full variable domain (missing parts from reference TRBV2 and TRBJ2-3): EPEVTQTPSHQVTQMGQEVILRCVPISNHLYFYWYRQILGQKVEFLVSFYNNEISEKSEIFDDQFSVERPDGSNFTLKIRSTKLEDSAMYFCASSAGQGSDTQYFGPGTRLTVL.

The chain carries TRBV5-1 and TRBJ2-1, with D perhaps TRBD2 (6 bases). This CDR3 is built from 16 residues. Germline CDR1 SGHRS, CDR2 YFSETQ. Trimming left V 0 bases short and J 9 bases short, with 19 bases between. Here the CDR3 reads CASSLDGSAWGVEQFF. CDR3 sequence (DNA): TGCGCCAGCAGCTTGGACGGGTCGGCTTGGGGGGTTGAGCAGTTCTTC.

The rearrangement links TRBV30 to TRBJ2-6; tentatively, D is TRBD2 (5 bases). V was pared by 4 bases and J by 4 bases, with 8 bases between. The CDR3 spans 13 residues. In germline, CDR1 is GTSNPN, CDR2 SVGIG (reference sequence). Here the CDR3 DNA reads TGTGCCTGGACCACGGGAGGGGCCAACGTCCTGACTTTC. This translates into CAWTTGGANVLTF.

The genes are TRBV5-8 and TRBJ1-5; 7 bases map to TRBD1. V gave up 0 bases and J gave up 3 bases; unmatched junction bases: 3. The CDR3 is made up of 15 amino acids. Germline CDR1 and CDR2: SGHTS and YDEGEE. In nucleotides, the CDR3 is TGTGCCAGCAGCTTGGGACAGGGCCCCAATCAGCCCCAGCATTTT. This sequence encodes CASSLGQGPNQPQHF.

This clone was observed a few times. V is TRBV6-1 and J is TRBJ1-1; 9 nucleotides align to TRBD1. This CDR3 has 15 amino acids. Germline trimming cut 2 bases from V and 4 bases from J; bases unmatched to any gene: 5. The V gene's germline CDR1 is MNHNS and CDR2 SASEGT. The CDR3 spells CASSEFPTGGTEAFF. The CDR3 DNA follows: TGTGCCAGCAGTGAATTCCCGACAGGGGGCACTGAAGCTTTCTTT.

The chain recombines TRBV7-8 with TRBJ1-1, with TRBD1 identical over 8 bases. The V segment lost 5 bases and the J segment 5 bases; nucleotides outside the gene matches: 7. CDR1 is SGHVS and CDR2 is FQNEAQ in the germline V gene. The CDR3 contains 14 residues. Here the CDR3 DNA reads TGTGCCAGCAGCCAGCAGGGGGCTCGGACTGAAGCTTTCTTT. Protein: CASSQQGARTEAFF.

The chain links TRBV5-3 to TRBJ2-3; D not certain. TRBV5-3 is noted as an ORF with a role that remains uncertain. V was clipped by 5 bases and J by 0 bases, with 13 bases between them. The CDR3 loop spans 15 amino acids. The CDR3 sequence is CARRSVCTSTDTQYF. In nucleotides, the CDR3 is TGTGCCAGAAGGTCTGTATGTACTAGCACAGATACGCAGTATTTT.